The TCR beta chain described here comes from a study of T cell repertoires in cytomegalovirus infection. In the study overall: Both CMV infection and a matching HLA type were indicated by public TCR beta signatures. Findings and limits, study-wide: Carriers of CMV plus the relevant HLA were identified by cumulative public TCR beta family frequency.

TCRdb recomputed calls from the reads with MiXCR, one row per CDR3 protein. This table has 650,000 to 850,000 distinct CDR3 sequences, about 27% appearing once. In regard to this clonotype: The antigen remains undetermined.

V was clipped by 4 bases and J by 7 bases, with 15 bases between them. This CDR3 is 14 amino acids long. Germline V gene sequence: CDR1 SGHKS, CDR2 YYEKEE (reference sequence). V usage is TRBV5-5 and J usage is TRBJ2-1, with D perhaps assigned TRBD1 or TRBD2 (5 bases each). The clonotype originates from a human donor in good health (CMV status not recorded). Some clones in this sample may be carry-over from other donors' samples. Sequenced material: cultured CD8+ T cells from PBMCs, taken from culture after CMV antigen stimulation. CDR3 loop: CASSIRDPGNEQFF. The DNA of the CDR3 is TGTGCCAGCAGCATCCGGGACCCTGGGAATGAGCAGTTCTTC.